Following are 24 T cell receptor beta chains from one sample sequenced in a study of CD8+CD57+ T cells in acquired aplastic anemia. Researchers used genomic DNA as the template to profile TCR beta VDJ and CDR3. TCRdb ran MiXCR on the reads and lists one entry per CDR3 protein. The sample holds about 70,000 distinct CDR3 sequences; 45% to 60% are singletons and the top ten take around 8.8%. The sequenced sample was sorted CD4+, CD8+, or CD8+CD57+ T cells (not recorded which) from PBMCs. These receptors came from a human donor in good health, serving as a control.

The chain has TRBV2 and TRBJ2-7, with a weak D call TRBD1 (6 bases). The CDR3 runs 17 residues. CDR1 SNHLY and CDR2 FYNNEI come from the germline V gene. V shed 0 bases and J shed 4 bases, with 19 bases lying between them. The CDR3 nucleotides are TGTGCCAGCAGTGAAGCGGTTCAGGGGACAAGGACGTACGAGCAGTACTTC. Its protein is CASSEAVQGTRTYEQYF.

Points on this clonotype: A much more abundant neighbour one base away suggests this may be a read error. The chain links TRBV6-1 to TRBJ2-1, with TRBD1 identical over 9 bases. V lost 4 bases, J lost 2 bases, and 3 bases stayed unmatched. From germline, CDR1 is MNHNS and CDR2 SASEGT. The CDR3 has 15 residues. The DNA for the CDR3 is TGTGCCAGCAGTGGGGGGACAGGGCCCTACAATGAGCAGTTCTTC. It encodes CASSGGTGPYNEQFF.

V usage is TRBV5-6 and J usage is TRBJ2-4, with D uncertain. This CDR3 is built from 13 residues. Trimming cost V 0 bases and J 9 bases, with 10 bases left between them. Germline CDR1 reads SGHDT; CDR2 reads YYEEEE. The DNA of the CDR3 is TGTGCCAGCAGCTTGGGGGTCCTCGGCATTCAGTACTTC. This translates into CASSLGVLGIQYF.

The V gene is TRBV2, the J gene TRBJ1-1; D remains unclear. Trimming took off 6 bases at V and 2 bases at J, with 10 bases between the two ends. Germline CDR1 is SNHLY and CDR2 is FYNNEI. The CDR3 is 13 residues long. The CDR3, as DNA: TGTGCCAGCAGCGATCAGAGTAACACTGAAGCTTTCTTT. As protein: CASSDQSNTEAFF.

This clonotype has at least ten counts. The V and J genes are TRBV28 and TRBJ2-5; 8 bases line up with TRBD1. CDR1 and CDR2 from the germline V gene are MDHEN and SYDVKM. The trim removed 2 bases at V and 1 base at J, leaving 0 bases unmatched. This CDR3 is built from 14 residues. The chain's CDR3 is CASSLGQGQETQYF. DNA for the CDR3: TGTGCCAGCAGTTTAGGACAGGGCCAAGAGACCCAGTACTTC. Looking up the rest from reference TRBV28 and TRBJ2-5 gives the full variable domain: DVKVTQSSRYLVKRTGEKVFLECVQDMDHENMFWYRQDPGLGLRLIYFSYDVKMKEKGDIPEGYSVSREKKERFSLILESASTNQTSMYLCASSLGQGQETQYFGPGTRLLVL.

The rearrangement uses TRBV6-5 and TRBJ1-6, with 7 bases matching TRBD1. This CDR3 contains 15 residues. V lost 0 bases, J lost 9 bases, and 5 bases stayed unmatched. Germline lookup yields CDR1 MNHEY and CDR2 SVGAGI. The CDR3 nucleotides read TGTGCCAGCAGTTACTCGATAGGGGGCGTTTCACCCCTCCACTTT. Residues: CASSYSIGGVSPLHF.

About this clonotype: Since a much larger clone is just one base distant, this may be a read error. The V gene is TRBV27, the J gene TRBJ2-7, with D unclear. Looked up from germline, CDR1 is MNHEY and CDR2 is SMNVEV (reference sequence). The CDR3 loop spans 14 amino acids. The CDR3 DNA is TGTGCCAGCAATTTATTTGGCCCAGTCTCCGAGCAGTACTTC. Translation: CASNLFGPVSEQYF.

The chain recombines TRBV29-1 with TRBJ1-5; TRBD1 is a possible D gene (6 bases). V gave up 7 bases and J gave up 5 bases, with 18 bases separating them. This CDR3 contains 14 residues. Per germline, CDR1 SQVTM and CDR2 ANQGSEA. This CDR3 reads CSATQGAVDQPQHF. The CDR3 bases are TGCAGCGCCACACAGGGAGCGGTCGATCAGCCCCAGCATTTT.

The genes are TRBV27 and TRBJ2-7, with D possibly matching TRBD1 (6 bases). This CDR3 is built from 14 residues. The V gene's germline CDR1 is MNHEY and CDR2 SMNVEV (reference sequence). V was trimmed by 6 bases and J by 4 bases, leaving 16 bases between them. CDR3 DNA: TGTGCCAGCAGGCCTGGACAGAGCGCGTACGAGCAGTACTTC. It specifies CASRPGQSAYEQYF.

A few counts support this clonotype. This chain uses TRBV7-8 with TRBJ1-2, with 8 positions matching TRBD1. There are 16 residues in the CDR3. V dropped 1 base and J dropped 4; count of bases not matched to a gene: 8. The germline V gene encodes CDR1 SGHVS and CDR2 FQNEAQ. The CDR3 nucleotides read TGTGCCAGCAGCTTAGGGACAGGGAAGGATGCCTATGGCTACACCTTC. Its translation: CASSLGTGKDAYGYTF.

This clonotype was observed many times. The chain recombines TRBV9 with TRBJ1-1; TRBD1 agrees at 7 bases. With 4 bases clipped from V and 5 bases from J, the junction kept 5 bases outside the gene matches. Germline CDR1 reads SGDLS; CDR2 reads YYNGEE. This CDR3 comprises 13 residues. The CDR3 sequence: CASSPGGFTEAFF. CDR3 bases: TGTGCCAGCAGCCCAGGGGGATTTACTGAAGCTTTCTTT.

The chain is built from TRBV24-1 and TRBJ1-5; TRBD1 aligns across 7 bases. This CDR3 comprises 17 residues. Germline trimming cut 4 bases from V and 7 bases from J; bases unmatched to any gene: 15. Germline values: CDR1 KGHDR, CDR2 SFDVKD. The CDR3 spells CATSDSKGQWGVQPQHF. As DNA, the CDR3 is TGTGCCACCAGTGACTCTAAGGGACAGTGGGGCGTGCAGCCCCAGCATTTT.

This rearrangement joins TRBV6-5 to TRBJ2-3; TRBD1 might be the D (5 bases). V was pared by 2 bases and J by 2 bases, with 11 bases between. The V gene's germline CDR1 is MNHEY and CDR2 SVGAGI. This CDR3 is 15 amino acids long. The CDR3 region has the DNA TGTGCCAGCAGTTACCAGGGCCTGGTCACAGATACGCAGTATTTT. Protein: CASSYQGLVTDTQYF.

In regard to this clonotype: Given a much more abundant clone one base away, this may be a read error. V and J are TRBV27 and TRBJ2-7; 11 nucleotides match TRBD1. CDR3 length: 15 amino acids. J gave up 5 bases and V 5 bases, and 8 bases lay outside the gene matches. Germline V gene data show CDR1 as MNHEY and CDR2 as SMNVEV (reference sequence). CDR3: CASSAGTGGTHEQYF. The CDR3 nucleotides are TGTGCCAGCAGTGCCGGGACAGGGGGTACTCACGAGCAGTACTTC.

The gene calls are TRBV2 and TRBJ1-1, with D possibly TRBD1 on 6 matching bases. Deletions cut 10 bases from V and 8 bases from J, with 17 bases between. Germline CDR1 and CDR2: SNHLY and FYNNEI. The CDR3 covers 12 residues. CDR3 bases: TGTGCCATCGGGACACCTGGGGGAGAAGCTTTCTTT. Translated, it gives CAIGTPGGEAFF.

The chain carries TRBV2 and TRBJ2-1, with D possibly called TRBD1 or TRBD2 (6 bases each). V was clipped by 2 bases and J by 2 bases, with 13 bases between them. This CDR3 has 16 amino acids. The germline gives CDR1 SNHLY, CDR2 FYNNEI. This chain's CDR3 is CASSERGAGPYNEQFF. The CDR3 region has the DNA TGTGCCAGCAGTGAAAGGGGGGCTGGACCCTACAATGAGCAGTTCTTC. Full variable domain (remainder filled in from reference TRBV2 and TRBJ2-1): EPEVTQTPSHQVTQMGQEVILRCVPISNHLYFYWYRQILGQKVEFLVSFYNNEISEKSEIFDDQFSVERPDGSNFTLKIRSTKLEDSAMYFCASSERGAGPYNEQFFGPGTRLTVL.

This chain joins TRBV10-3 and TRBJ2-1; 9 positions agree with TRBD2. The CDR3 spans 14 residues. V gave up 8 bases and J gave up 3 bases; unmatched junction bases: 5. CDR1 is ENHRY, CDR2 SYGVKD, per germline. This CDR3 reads CAIQERGDYNEQFF. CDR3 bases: TGTGCCATCCAGGAGCGGGGGGACTACAATGAGCAGTTCTTC.

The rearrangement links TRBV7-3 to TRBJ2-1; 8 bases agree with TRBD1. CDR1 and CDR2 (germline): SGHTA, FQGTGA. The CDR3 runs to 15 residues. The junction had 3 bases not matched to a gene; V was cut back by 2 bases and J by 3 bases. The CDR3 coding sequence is TGTGCCAGCAGCTTACAGGGGGCCGTCTACAATGAGCAGTTCTTC. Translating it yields CASSLQGAVYNEQFF.

CDR3 DNA sequence: TGCGCCAGCAAGGCTCAGGGTCTTCAGCCCCAGCATTTT. It codes for CASKAQGLQPQHF. The chain carries TRBV10-2 and TRBJ1-5; D is perhaps TRBD1 (5 bases). V lost 7 bases, J lost 6 bases, and 13 bases lay in between. Germline loops: CDR1 WSHSY, CDR2 SAAADI. The CDR3 extends over 13 amino acids.

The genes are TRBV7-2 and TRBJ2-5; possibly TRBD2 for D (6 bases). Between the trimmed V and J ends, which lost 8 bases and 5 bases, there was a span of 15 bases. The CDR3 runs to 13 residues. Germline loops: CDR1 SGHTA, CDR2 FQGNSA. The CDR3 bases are TGTGCCAGCGGACACGGGGGTTACGAGACCCAGTACTTC. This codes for CASGHGGYETQYF. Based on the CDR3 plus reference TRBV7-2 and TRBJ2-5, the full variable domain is GAGVSQSPSNKVTEKGKDVELRCDPISGHTALYWYRQSLGQGLEFLIYFQGNSAPDKSGLPSDRFSAERTGGSVSTLTIQRTQQEDSAVYLCASGHGGYETQYFGPGTRLLVL.

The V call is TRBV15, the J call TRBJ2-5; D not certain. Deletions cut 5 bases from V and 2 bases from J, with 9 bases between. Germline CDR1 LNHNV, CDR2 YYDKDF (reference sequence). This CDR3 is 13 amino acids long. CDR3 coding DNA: TGTGCCACCAGCGGAACTGCGCAAGAGACCCAGTACTTC. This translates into CATSGTAQETQYF.

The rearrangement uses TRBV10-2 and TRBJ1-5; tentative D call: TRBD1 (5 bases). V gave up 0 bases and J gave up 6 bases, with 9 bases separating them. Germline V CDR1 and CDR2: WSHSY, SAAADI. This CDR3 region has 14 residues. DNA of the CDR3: TGCGCCAGCAGTGAGTCGACGGGGGTTCAGCCCCAGCATTTT. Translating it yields CASSESTGVQPQHF.

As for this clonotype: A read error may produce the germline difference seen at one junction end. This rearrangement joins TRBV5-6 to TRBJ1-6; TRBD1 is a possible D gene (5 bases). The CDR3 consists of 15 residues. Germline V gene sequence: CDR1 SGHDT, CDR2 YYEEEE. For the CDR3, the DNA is TGTACCAGCAGTCGGGACGGGGAGGCGAATTCACCCCTCCACTTT. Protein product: CTSSRDGEANSPLHF.

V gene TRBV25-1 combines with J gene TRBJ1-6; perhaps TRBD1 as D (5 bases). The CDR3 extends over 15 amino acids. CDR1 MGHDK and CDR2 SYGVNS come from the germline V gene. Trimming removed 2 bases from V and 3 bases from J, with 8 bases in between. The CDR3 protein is CASSEARVYNSPLHF. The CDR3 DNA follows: TGTGCCAGCAGTGAAGCCAGGGTCTATAATTCACCCCTCCACTTT.